One sample yielded the 32 T cell receptor beta chains listed below, sequenced in a study of chemoradiotherapy in HPV16-positive cancers. Clones were sequenced by immunoSEQ multiplex PCR, and TCRdb holds only the in-frame ones, with some missing. The sample lists roughly 1,000 clones, about 90% occurring once. The source was tumor tissue, collected from a patient who underwent chemoradiotherapy. The receptor set was obtained from a human donor with HPV-associated anogenital cancer.

CDR3 loop: CASQKRPSTDTQYF. Here the CDR3 DNA reads TGTGCCAGTCAGAAACGCCCTAGCACAGATACGCAGTATTTT. The gene calls are TRBV19 and TRBJ2-3; D remains unclear. The V end lost 8 bases, the J end lost 0 bases, and 12 bases lay between the germline ends. The V gene's germline CDR1 is LNHDA and CDR2 SQIVND (reference sequence). The CDR3 is 14 residues long.

The chain combines TRBV30 with TRBJ1-3, with no clear D. This CDR3 contains 13 residues. Per the germline V gene, CDR1 is GTSNPN and CDR2 is SVGIG (reference sequence). With 1 base removed from V and 5 bases from J, the gap between germline ends came to 9 bases. Written as DNA, the CDR3 is TGTGCCTGGAGTGGGGTCGAGAGAAACACCATATATTTT. The encoded protein is CAWSGVERNTIYF. Based on the CDR3 plus reference TRBV30 and TRBJ1-3, the full variable domain is SQTIHQWPATLVQPVGSPLSLECTVEGTSNPNLYWYRQAAGRGLQLLFYSVGIGQISSEVPQNLSASRPQDRQFILSSKKLLLSDSGFYLCAWSGVERNTIYFGEGSWLTVV.

The V call is TRBV11-2, the J call TRBJ2-3; 13 positions agree with TRBD2. V shed 5 bases, J shed 11 bases, and the junction held 16 bases outside the gene matches. CDR1 and CDR2 (germline): SGHAT, FQNNGV. The CDR3 sequence is 17 residues long. CDR3 DNA: TGTGCCAGCAGCACCAGGACTAGCGGGGGTGCCCGGGGACTGCAGTATTTT. This translates into CASSTRTSGGARGLQYF.

The genes are TRBV27 and TRBJ2-2; 7 nucleotides align to TRBD1. Germline trimming cut 5 bases from V and 3 bases from J; bases unmatched to any gene: 3. Germline loops: CDR1 MNHEY, CDR2 SMNVEV (reference sequence). CDR3 length equals 14 residues. CDR3 DNA sequence: TGTGCCAGCAGTAGGGGACAGTACACCGGGGAGCTGTTTTTT. Its translation: CASSRGQYTGELFF.

V is TRBV5-1 and J is TRBJ1-2; a possible D gene is TRBD1 (6 bases). CDR1 is SGHRS, CDR2 YFSETQ, per germline. V lost 0 bases and J 0 bases, leaving 12 bases between the germline ends. The CDR3 is made up of 16 amino acids. This CDR3 reads CASSLDLGAPNYGYTF. For the CDR3, the DNA is TGCGCCAGCAGCTTGGATCTGGGGGCGCCTAACTATGGCTACACCTTC.

This chain uses TRBV18 with TRBJ1-2, with no clear D. V shed 6 bases and J shed 1 base, with 15 bases lying between them. This CDR3 has 15 amino acids. From germline, CDR1 is KGHSH and CDR2 LQKENI. The CDR3, as DNA: TGTGCCAGCTCGCCCGACGCCAACTATAACTATGGCTACACCTTC. Its translation is CASSPDANYNYGYTF.

The V gene is TRBV30, the J gene TRBJ1-2, with D possibly TRBD1 on 6 matching bases. With 0 bases removed from V and 4 bases from J, the gap between germline ends came to 12 bases. CDR1 and CDR2 (germline): GTSNPN, SVGIG (reference sequence). The CDR3 totals 14 residues. CDR3 DNA: TGTGCCTGGAGTGTCGCACAGGGCCCCTATGGCTACACCTTC. This codes for CAWSVAQGPYGYTF. Full variable domain (outside the CDR3, taken from reference TRBV30 and TRBJ1-2): SQTIHQWPATLVQPVGSPLSLECTVEGTSNPNLYWYRQAAGRGLQLLFYSVGIGQISSEVPQNLSASRPQDRQFILSSKKLLLSDSGFYLCAWSVAQGPYGYTFGSGTRLTVV.

The rearrangement joins TRBV28 to TRBJ1-1; no clear D. Per the germline V gene, CDR1 is MDHEN and CDR2 is SYDVKM. CDR3 length: 13 residues. V was cut by 2 bases and J by 5 bases, with 9 bases left in between. The DNA of the CDR3 is TGTGCCAGCAGTTTACCACAACTAACTGAAGCTTTCTTT. Amino acid sequence: CASSLPQLTEAFF.

The V call is TRBV6-1, the J call TRBJ2-7; perhaps TRBD1 as D (5 bases). V was clipped by 5 bases and J by 0 bases, with 11 bases between them. The CDR3 extends over 14 amino acids. The germline gives CDR1 MNHNS, CDR2 SASEGT. CDR3 DNA sequence: TGTGCCAGCAGTCTGACAGAGAACTCCTACGAGCAGTACTTC. Translating gives CASSLTENSYEQYF.

The chain recombines TRBV6-6 with TRBJ1-6; D gene ambiguous. Per the germline V gene, CDR1 is MNHNY and CDR2 is SVGAGI (reference sequence). Trimming took off 7 bases at V and 0 bases at J, with 10 bases between the two ends. This CDR3 is built from 15 residues. This CDR3 reads CASIAGSSYNSPLHF. CDR3 DNA sequence: TGTGCCAGCATTGCCGGAAGCTCCTATAATTCACCCCTCCACTTT.

CDR3 loop: CASSLRDRRGYTF. In DNA form, the CDR3 reads TGTGCCAGCAGCTTAAGGGACAGAAGGGGCTACACCTTC. The chain couples TRBV7-3 to TRBJ1-2, with 7 bases matching TRBD1. This CDR3 is 13 amino acids long. Germline V CDR1 and CDR2: SGHTA, FQGTGA. V dropped 1 base and J dropped 8; count of bases not matched to a gene: 4.

The chain joins TRBV27 to TRBJ2-4, with 7 nucleotides matching TRBD1. Per the germline V gene, CDR1 is MNHEY and CDR2 is SMNVEV (reference sequence). The CDR3 consists of 16 residues. The J segment lost 3 bases and the V segment lost 6 bases, leaving 11 bases of the junction unmatched. The CDR3, as DNA: TGTGCCAGCAGATCGACAGGGAGTTTTGTCAAAAACATTCAGTACTTC. Translated, it gives CASRSTGSFVKNIQYF.

The chain has TRBV5-1 and TRBJ1-3, with 8 bases that match TRBD1. Germline CDR1 reads SGHRS; CDR2 reads YFSETQ. The V segment lost 0 bases and the J segment 5 bases; nucleotides outside the gene matches: 7. There are 16 residues in the CDR3. For the CDR3, the DNA is TGCGCCAGCAGCTTGGGGGGTCAGGGGGCCCGAAACACCATATATTTT. Translation: CASSLGGQGARNTIYF. Variable domain in full (rest from reference TRBV5-1 and TRBJ1-3): KAGVTQTPRYLIKTRGQQVTLSCSPISGHRSVSWYQQTPGQGLQFLFEYFSETQRNKGNFPGRFSGRQFSNSRSEMNVSTLELGDSALYLCASSLGGQGARNTIYFGEGSWLTVV.

The chain carries TRBV5-4 and TRBJ2-5; 10 bases agree with TRBD2. Germline loops: CDR1 SGHNT, CDR2 YYREEE (reference sequence). Unmatched junction bases numbered 9, after V lost 1 base and J lost 6 bases. The CDR3 runs to 16 residues. CDR3 DNA: TGTGCCAGCAGCTTGTTCGGAAGCGGGGGGGCTCAGACCCAGTACTTC. Encoded protein: CASSLFGSGGAQTQYF. Based on the CDR3 plus reference TRBV5-4 and TRBJ2-5, the full variable domain is ETGVTQSPTHLIKTRGQQVTLRCSSQSGHNTVSWYQQALGQGPQFIFQYYREEENGRGNFPPRFSGLQFPNYSSELNVNALELDDSALYLCASSLFGSGGAQTQYFGPGTRLLVL.

V and J are TRBV6-1 and TRBJ1-4, with D uncertain. The CDR3 covers 14 residues. Per the germline V gene, CDR1 is MNHNS and CDR2 is SASEGT. Trimming stripped 5 bases from V and 8 bases from J, with 15 bases between. CDR3: CASSSEGYGEKLFF. CDR3 bases: TGTGCCAGCAGTTCGGAAGGTTACGGCGAAAAACTGTTTTTT.

The chain couples TRBV19 to TRBJ1-5; possibly TRBD1 for D (6 bases). From germline, CDR1 is LNHDA and CDR2 SQIVND (reference sequence). There are 14 residues in the CDR3. V was clipped by 5 bases and J by 4 bases, with 12 bases between them. Here the CDR3 reads CASSPRGGNQPQHF. CDR3 DNA: TGTGCCAGTAGTCCTAGGGGGGGTAATCAGCCCCAGCATTTT.

The V gene is TRBV19, the J gene TRBJ1-1; D is uncertain. This CDR3 comprises 15 residues. V lost 5 bases and J lost 3, with 16 bases in between. From germline, CDR1 is LNHDA and CDR2 SQIVND (reference sequence). DNA of the CDR3: TGTGCCAGTAGTCTCGCTTCGAGGGTGGACACTGAAGCTTTCTTT. Translation gives CASSLASRVDTEAFF.

This chain uses TRBV6-1 with TRBJ2-7; D tentatively fits TRBD1 or TRBD2 (5 bases each). The CDR3 is made up of 14 amino acids. The V end lost 6 bases, the J end lost 9 bases, and 21 bases lay between the germline ends. Germline V gene sequence: CDR1 MNHNS, CDR2 SASEGT. CDR3 residues: CASSESGPSLGQYF. CDR3 bases: TGTGCCAGCAGCGAATCGGGACCGTCTCTGGGGCAGTACTTC.

The rearrangement joins TRBV7-8 to TRBJ1-1, with 8 nucleotides matching TRBD1. Trimming at V came to 5 bases and at J to 2 bases, leaving 19 bases not matched to a gene. CDR1 SGHVS and CDR2 FQNEAQ come from the germline V gene. This CDR3 contains 19 residues. CDR3 region: CASSPFNWAETGANTEAFF. DNA for the CDR3: TGTGCCAGCAGCCCATTCAACTGGGCCGAGACAGGGGCCAACACTGAAGCTTTCTTT.

The CDR3 loop is CASSFGGQDEKLFF. The CDR3 nucleotides are TGCGCCAGCAGCTTTGGGGGGCAGGATGAAAAACTGTTTTTT. This sequence joins TRBV5-1 and TRBJ1-4; a weak D match, TRBD1 (6 bases). The germline V and J ends were trimmed by 2 bases and 6 bases, with 11 bases remaining between them. Per the germline V gene, CDR1 is SGHRS and CDR2 is YFSETQ. The CDR3 runs 14 residues.

V and J are TRBV19 and TRBJ1-1; no clear D. The CDR3 loop spans 13 amino acids. V was shortened by 3 bases and J by 1 base, with 6 bases between the two germline ends. Germline V gene lookup returns CDR1 LNHDA and CDR2 SQIVND (reference sequence). CDR3 in DNA: TGTGCCAGTAGTATGGGAGGGAACACTGAAGCTTTCTTT. Translated, it gives CASSMGGNTEAFF.

The V gene is TRBV5-1, the J gene TRBJ1-1; 8 bases line up with TRBD1. V shed 4 bases, J shed 2 bases, and the junction held 4 bases outside the gene matches. The CDR3 length is 14 residues. Germline CDR1 and CDR2: SGHRS and YFSETQ. CDR3 sequence reads: CASSIGQGNTEAFF. In nucleotides, the CDR3 is TGCGCCAGCAGCATAGGACAGGGTAACACTGAAGCTTTCTTT.

The rearrangement joins TRBV6-1 to TRBJ1-4; D gene ambiguous. The germline V gene has CDR1 MNHNS and CDR2 SASEGT. Trimming removed 4 bases from V and 3 bases from J, with 12 bases in between. The CDR3 sequence is 15 residues long. The CDR3 region is CASSGSRGANEKLFF. Here the CDR3 DNA reads TGTGCCAGCAGTGGGTCCCGCGGGGCTAATGAAAAACTGTTTTTT.

The chain joins TRBV28 to TRBJ1-2, with D uncertain. The CDR3 is 12 amino acids. Trimming left V 4 bases short and J 3 bases short, with 6 bases between. The germline V gene has CDR1 MDHEN and CDR2 SYDVKM. The CDR3 sequence: CASSYGDYGYTF. Here the CDR3 DNA reads TGTGCCAGCAGTTACGGGGACTATGGCTACACCTTC.

V gene TRBV6-1 combines with J gene TRBJ1-1; 7 nucleotides align to TRBD1. There are 14 residues in the CDR3. Germline lookup yields CDR1 MNHNS and CDR2 SASEGT. V lost 6 bases, J lost 7 bases, and 11 bases stayed unmatched. CDR3 amino acids: CASSGGRGLGEAFF. The CDR3 nucleotides read TGTGCCAGCAGCGGAGGGAGGGGGCTGGGTGAAGCTTTCTTT.

The chain has TRBV27 and TRBJ2-3; D possibly corresponds to TRBD1 (7 bases). The CDR3 is 13 residues long. V gave up 6 bases and J gave up 3 bases, with 10 bases separating them. Looked up from germline, CDR1 is MNHEY and CDR2 is SMNVEV (reference sequence). The CDR3 loop is CASSQGGTDTQYF. Written as DNA, the CDR3 is TGTGCCAGCAGCCAGGGGGGAACAGATACGCAGTATTTT.

The chain joins TRBV7-9 to TRBJ2-7, with 8 bases matching TRBD1. Germline V CDR1 and CDR2: SEHNR, FQNEAQ (reference sequence). V lost 5 bases and J lost 6; bases outside the gene matches: 3. This CDR3 spans 12 amino acids. The CDR3 nucleotides read TGTGCCAGCAGCCGGACAGGGAGCGAGCAGTACTTC. Amino acid sequence: CASSRTGSEQYF.

This clone occurred once. The genes are TRBV5-6 and TRBJ2-5; a weak D match, TRBD1 (5 bases). Germline lookup yields CDR1 SGHDT and CDR2 YYEEEE. The CDR3 length is 15 residues. With 1 base removed from V and 2 bases from J, the gap between germline ends came to 12 bases. CDR3 sequence: CASSLFRVGQETQYF. CDR3 nucleotide sequence: TGTGCCAGCAGCTTGTTCAGGGTGGGTCAAGAGACCCAGTACTTC.

The V and J genes are TRBV9 and TRBJ1-1; a possible D gene is TRBD1 (5 bases). The germline V gene encodes CDR1 SGDLS and CDR2 YYNGEE. V lost 6 bases and J lost 1, with 13 bases in between. The CDR3 totals 14 residues. The CDR3 coding sequence is TGTGCCAGCATTCAAGGGGTCTGGAACACTGAAGCTTTCTTT. This encodes CASIQGVWNTEAFF.

The chain recombines TRBV27 with TRBJ2-3, with a possible D match to TRBD2 (5 bases). V dropped 2 bases and J dropped 2 bases, with 8 bases sitting between them. The germline V gene has CDR1 MNHEY and CDR2 SMNVEV (reference sequence). The CDR3 extends over 14 amino acids. The CDR3, as DNA: TGTGCCAGCAGTTTAAGGAGGAACACAGATACGCAGTATTTT. It encodes CASSLRRNTDTQYF.

J is TRBJ1-2 and V is TRBV6-1; 8 nucleotides agree with TRBD1. The V segment lost 4 bases and the J segment 5 bases; nucleotides outside the gene matches: 3. This CDR3 contains 13 residues. Germline V gene sequence: CDR1 MNHNS, CDR2 SASEGT. CDR3 coding DNA: TGTGCCAGCAGTGCGGACAGGGAATATGGCTACACCTTC. This translates into CASSADREYGYTF.

This chain links TRBV15 with TRBJ1-2; possibly TRBD1 for D (5 bases). The V and J ends lost 0 bases and 5 bases respectively, with 10 bases between them. This CDR3 spans 14 amino acids. CDR1 is LNHNV, CDR2 YYDKDF, per germline (reference sequence). Written as DNA, the CDR3 is TGTGCCACCAGCAGAGATGACAGAAATTATGGCTACACCTTC. This gives the protein CATSRDDRNYGYTF.